Below, 8 T cell receptor beta chains from the same sample are listed, as sequenced in a study of beta chain features in type 1 diabetes. Study results and limitations: Type 1 diabetes patients had TCRB CDR3s that were shorter (moderately but significantly so) in all four CD4+ subsets.

These TCRs' antigens remain unknown. Expressed TCRB transcripts were sequenced, since all the RNA that had been isolated was reverse transcribed. TCRdb's table, derived via immunoSEQ multiplex PCR, lists solely in-frame clones and lacks some. The sample has 640,000 or so clones; 11% to 15% are singletons. The sample taken for sequencing was naive CD4+ T cells from blood. The source is a man aged 18 to 29 with type 1 diabetes.

Only a few counts were recorded for this clone. The rearrangement uses TRBV13 and TRBJ2-7; D is unclear. Germline CDR1 and CDR2: PRHDT and FYEKMQ (reference sequence). The CDR3 extends over 15 amino acids. Trimming cost V 3 bases and J 1 base, with 13 bases left between them. The CDR3 bases are TGTGCCAGCAGCTTCGGGTTTCGAGGATCCTACGAGCAGTACTTC. Its translation: CASSFGFRGSYEQYF.

The chain employs TRBV28 and TRBJ2-5, with D maybe TRBD2 (5 bases). The V and J ends lost 10 bases and 2 bases respectively, with 14 bases between them. CDR1 and CDR2 (germline): MDHEN, SYDVKM. The CDR3 has 13 amino acids. CDR3 amino acids: CATRTPVQETQYF. Written as DNA, the CDR3 is TGTGCCACCCGGACTCCCGTTCAAGAGACCCAGTACTTC.

The CDR3: CASTPRWGGNEQFF. The CDR3, as DNA: TGTGCCAGCACTCCCCGTTGGGGGGGAAATGAGCAGTTCTTC. The J gene is TRBJ2-1, the V gene TRBV11-1; 7 bases align to TRBD2. From germline, CDR1 is SGHAT and CDR2 FQDESV (reference sequence). This CDR3 region has 14 residues. Unmatched junction bases numbered 10, after V lost 7 bases and J lost 7 bases.

This clone has a handful of counts. The chain uses TRBV21-1 and TRBJ2-4; TRBD1 was called by the table and not checked on the DNA. TRBV21-1 is shown as a pseudogene. The CDR3 spans 13 residues. As DNA, the CDR3 is TGTGCCAGCGCCCCGGGACAGAAAAACATTCAGTACTTC. Residues: CASAPGQKNIQYF.

This clone has just a few counts. This chain uses TRBV10-2 with TRBJ2-3; tentatively, D is TRBD2 (5 bases). The V end lost 4 bases, the J end lost 2 bases, and 7 bases lay between the germline ends. The V gene's germline CDR1 is WSHSY and CDR2 SAAADI. The CDR3 covers 13 residues. The CDR3 reads CASSGLSTDTQYF. CDR3 in DNA: TGCGCCAGCAGTGGACTATCCACAGATACGCAGTATTTT.

The chain has TRBV7-9 and TRBJ1-2, with D unresolved. V lost 2 bases and J lost 4, with 11 bases in between. This CDR3 contains 14 residues. Germline CDR1 and CDR2: SEHNR and FQNEAQ (reference sequence). CDR3 bases: TGTGCCAGCAGCTTATGGTTGACCGGCTATGGCTACACCTTC. Its protein product is CASSLWLTGYGYTF.

The chain uses TRBV5-1 and TRBJ2-1; D tentatively fits TRBD1 or TRBD2 (5 bases each). The CDR3 has 16 amino acids. The germline gives CDR1 SGHRS, CDR2 YFSETQ. Deletions cut 3 bases from V and 15 bases from J, with 28 bases between. CDR3 sequence (DNA): TGCGCCAGCAGCTCGCCTGCGGGTGGCCAGGGCGCTCGAAGGTTCTTC. Translated, it gives CASSSPAGGQGARRFF.

This chain connects TRBV7-2 to TRBJ2-1; a weak D match, TRBD2 (5 bases). The V gene lost 1 base and the J gene lost 0 bases, with 10 bases spanning the gap. CDR1 and CDR2 from the germline V gene are SGHTA and FQGNSA. This CDR3 is 16 amino acids long. CDR3 amino acids: CASSLVATNSYNEQFF. In nucleotides, the CDR3 is TGTGCCAGCAGCTTAGTAGCGACTAACTCCTACAATGAGCAGTTCTTC.